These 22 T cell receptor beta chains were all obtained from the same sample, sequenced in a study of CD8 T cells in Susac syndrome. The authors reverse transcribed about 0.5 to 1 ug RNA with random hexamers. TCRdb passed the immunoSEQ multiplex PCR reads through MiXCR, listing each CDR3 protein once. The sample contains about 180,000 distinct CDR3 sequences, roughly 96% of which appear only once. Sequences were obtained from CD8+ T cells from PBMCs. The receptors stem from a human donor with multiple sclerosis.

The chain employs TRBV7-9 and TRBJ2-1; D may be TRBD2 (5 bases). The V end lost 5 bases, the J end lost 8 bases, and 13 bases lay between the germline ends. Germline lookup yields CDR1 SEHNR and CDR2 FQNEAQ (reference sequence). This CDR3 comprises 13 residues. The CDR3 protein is CASSPSPGDEQFF. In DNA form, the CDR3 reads TGTGCCAGCAGCCCCTCTCCCGGGGATGAGCAGTTCTTC.

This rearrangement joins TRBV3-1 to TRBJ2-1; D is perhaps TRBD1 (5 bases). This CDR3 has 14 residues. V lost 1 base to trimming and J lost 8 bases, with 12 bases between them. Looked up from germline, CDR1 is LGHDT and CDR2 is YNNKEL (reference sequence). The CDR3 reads CASSQVGQQDEQFF. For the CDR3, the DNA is TGTGCCAGCAGCCAAGTGGGGCAACAGGATGAGCAGTTCTTC.

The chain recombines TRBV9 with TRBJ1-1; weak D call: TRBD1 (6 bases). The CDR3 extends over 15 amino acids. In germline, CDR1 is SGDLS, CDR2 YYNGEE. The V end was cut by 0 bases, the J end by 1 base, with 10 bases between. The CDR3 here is CASSVVQGSNTEAFF. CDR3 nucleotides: TGTGCCAGCAGCGTAGTCCAGGGGTCGAACACTGAAGCTTTCTTT.

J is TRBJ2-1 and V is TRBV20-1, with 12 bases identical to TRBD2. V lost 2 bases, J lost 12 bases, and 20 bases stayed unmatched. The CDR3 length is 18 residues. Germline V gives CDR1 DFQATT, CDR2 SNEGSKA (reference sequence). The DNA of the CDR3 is TGCAGTGCTAGAAAACTAGCGGGAGGAGTTGTGGGTGAGGGGTGGCAGTTCTTC. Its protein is CSARKLAGGVVGEGWQFF.

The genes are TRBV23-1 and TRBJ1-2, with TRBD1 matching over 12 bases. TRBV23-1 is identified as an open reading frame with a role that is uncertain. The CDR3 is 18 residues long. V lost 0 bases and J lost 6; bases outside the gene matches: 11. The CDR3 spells CASSQSRGQGAGRDGYTF. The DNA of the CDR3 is TGCGCCAGCAGTCAATCGAGGGGACAGGGGGCCGGGCGGGATGGCTACACCTTC.

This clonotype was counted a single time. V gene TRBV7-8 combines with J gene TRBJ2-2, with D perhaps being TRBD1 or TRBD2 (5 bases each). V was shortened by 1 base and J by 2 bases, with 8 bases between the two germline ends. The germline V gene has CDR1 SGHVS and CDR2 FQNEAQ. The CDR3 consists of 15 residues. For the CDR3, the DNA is TGTGCCAGCAGCTTAGTTGGGGGAAACACCGGGGAGCTGTTTTTT. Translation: CASSLVGGNTGELFF.

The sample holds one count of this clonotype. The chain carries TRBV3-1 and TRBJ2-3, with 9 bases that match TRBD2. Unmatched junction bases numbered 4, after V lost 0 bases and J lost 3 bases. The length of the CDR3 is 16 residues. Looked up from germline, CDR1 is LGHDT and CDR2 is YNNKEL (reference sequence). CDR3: CASSQDSSGVTDTQYF. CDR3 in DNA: TGTGCCAGCAGCCAAGATTCTAGCGGGGTGACAGATACGCAGTATTTT.

Here the CDR3 reads CASSRRQAPGYGYTF. The DNA for the CDR3 is TGTGCCAGCAGCCGACGACAGGCTCCTGGCTATGGCTACACCTTC. The rearrangement joins TRBV7-6 to TRBJ1-2; D is perhaps TRBD1 (6 bases). This CDR3 has 15 residues. The germline V and J ends were trimmed by 5 bases and 4 bases, with 17 bases remaining between them. Germline values: CDR1 SGHVS, CDR2 FNYEAQ. The full variable domain, its missing parts supplied by reference TRBV7-6 and TRBJ1-2, is GAGVSQSPRYKVTKRGQDVALRCDPISGHVSLYWYRQALGQGPEFLTYFNYEAQQDKSGLPNDRFSAERPEGSISTLTIQRTEQRDSAMYRCASSRRQAPGYGYTFGSGTRLTVV.

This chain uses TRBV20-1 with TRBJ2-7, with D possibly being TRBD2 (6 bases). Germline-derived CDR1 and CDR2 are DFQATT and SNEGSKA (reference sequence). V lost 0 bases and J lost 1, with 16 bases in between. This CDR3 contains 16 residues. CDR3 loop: CSAREGGGARSYEQYF. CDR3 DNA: TGCAGTGCTAGAGAAGGCGGCGGGGCTCGATCCTACGAGCAGTACTTC.

The CDR3: CASSVDGRTSNTEAFF. The DNA of the CDR3 is TGTGCCAGCAGCGTAGATGGCAGGACATCGAACACTGAAGCTTTCTTT. This sequence joins TRBV9 and TRBJ1-1; D is possibly TRBD1 (5 bases). The CDR3 has 16 residues. The V end was cut by 0 bases, the J end by 1 base, with 13 bases between. Per the germline V gene, CDR1 is SGDLS and CDR2 is YYNGEE. The full variable domain, in which reference TRBV9 and TRBJ1-1 provide the parts outside the CDR3, is DSGVTQTPKHLITATGQRVTLRCSPRSGDLSVYWYQQSLDQGLQFLIQYYNGEERAKGNILERFSAQQFPDLHSELNLSSLELGDSALYFCASSVDGRTSNTEAFFGQGTRLTVV.

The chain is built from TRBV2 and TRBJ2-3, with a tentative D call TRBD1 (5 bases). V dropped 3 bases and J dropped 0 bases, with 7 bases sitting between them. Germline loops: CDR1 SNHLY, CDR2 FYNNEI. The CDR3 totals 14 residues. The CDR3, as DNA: TGTGCCAGCAGTGAGACAGCCAGCACAGATACGCAGTATTTT. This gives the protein CASSETASTDTQYF.

The CDR3 reads CASSPGSGSDTGELFF. CDR3 DNA sequence: TGCGCCAGCAGCCCGGGATCGGGGTCGGACACCGGGGAGCTGTTTTTT. The J gene is TRBJ2-2, the V gene TRBV5-1; weak D call: TRBD2 (5 bases). The length of the CDR3 is 16 residues. Between the trimmed V and J ends, which lost 4 bases and 3 bases, there was a span of 16 bases. Looked up from germline, CDR1 is SGHRS and CDR2 is YFSETQ. Looking up the rest from reference TRBV5-1 and TRBJ2-2 gives the full variable domain: KAGVTQTPRYLIKTRGQQVTLSCSPISGHRSVSWYQQTPGQGLQFLFEYFSETQRNKGNFPGRFSGRQFSNSRSEMNVSTLELGDSALYLCASSPGSGSDTGELFFGEGSRLTVL.

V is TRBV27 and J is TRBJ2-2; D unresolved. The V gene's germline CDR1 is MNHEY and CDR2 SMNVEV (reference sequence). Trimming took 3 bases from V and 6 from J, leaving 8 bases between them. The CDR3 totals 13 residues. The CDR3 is CASSFKSAGELFF. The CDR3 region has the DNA TGTGCCAGCAGTTTCAAGTCCGCCGGGGAGCTGTTTTTT.

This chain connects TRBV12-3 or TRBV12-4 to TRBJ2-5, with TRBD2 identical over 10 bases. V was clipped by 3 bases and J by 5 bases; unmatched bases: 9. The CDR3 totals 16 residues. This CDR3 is CASSFLAGANGETQYF. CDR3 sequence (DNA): TGTGCCAGCAGTTTCCTAGCGGGGGCTAACGGGGAGACCCAGTACTTC.

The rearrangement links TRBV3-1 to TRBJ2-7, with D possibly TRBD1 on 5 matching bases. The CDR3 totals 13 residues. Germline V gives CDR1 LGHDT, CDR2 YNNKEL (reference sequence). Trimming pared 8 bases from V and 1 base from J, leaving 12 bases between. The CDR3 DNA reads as TGTGCCAGCTCGGTGGGGCATTCCTACGAGCAGTACTTC. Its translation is CASSVGHSYEQYF.

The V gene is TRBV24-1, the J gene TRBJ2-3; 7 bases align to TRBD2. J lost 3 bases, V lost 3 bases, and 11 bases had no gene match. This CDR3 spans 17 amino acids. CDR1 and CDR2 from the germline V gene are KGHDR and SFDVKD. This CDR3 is CATSDTPREFDTDTQYF. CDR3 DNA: TGTGCCACCAGTGATACCCCGCGGGAGTTTGATACAGATACGCAGTATTTT.

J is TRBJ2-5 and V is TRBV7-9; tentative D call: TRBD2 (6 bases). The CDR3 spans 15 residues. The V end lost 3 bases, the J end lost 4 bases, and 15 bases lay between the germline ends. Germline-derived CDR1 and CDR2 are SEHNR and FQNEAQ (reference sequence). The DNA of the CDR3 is TGTGCCAGCAGCTTCCCTGGCGGGGTAGGAGAGACCCAGTACTTC. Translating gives CASSFPGGVGETQYF.

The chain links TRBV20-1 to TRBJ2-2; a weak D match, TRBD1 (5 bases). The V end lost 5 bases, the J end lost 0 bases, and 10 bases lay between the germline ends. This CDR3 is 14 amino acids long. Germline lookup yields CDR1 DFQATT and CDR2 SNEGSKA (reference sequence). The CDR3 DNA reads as TGCAGTGCTCCCCGACAGACGAACACCGGGGAGCTGTTTTTT. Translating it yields CSAPRQTNTGELFF.

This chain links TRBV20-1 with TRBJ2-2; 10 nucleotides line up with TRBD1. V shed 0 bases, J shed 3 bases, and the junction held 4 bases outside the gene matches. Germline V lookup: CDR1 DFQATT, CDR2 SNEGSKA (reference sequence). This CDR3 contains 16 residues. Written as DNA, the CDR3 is TGCAGTGCTAGAGACAGGGACAGGGGAGACACCGGGGAGCTGTTTTTT. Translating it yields CSARDRDRGDTGELFF.

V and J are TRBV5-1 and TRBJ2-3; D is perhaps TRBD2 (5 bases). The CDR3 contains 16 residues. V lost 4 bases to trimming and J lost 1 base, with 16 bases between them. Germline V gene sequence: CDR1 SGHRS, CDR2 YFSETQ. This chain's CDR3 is CASSVYEGLRTDTQYF. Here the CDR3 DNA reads TGCGCCAGCAGCGTGTACGAGGGCCTTCGCACAGATACGCAGTATTTT.

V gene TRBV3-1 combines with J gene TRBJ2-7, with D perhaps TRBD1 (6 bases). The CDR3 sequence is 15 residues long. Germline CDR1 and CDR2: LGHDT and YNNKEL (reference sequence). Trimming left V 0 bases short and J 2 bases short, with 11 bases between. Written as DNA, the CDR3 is TGTGCCAGCAGCCAAGAACCCACAGGGCCCTACGAGCAGTACTTC. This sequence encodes CASSQEPTGPYEQYF.

In DNA, the CDR3 is TGCAGTGCTAGTCCGGGACAGTCCTACGAGCAGTACTTC. It is translated as CSASPGQSYEQYF. The chain carries TRBV20-1 and TRBJ2-7; 7 bases are shared with TRBD1. Germline V gene lookup returns CDR1 DFQATT and CDR2 SNEGSKA (reference sequence). J gave up 1 base and V 3 bases, and 3 bases lay outside the gene matches. The CDR3 consists of 13 residues.